This T cell receptor beta chain was sequenced in a study of Tregs in tolerant kidney transplant recipients (dated by TCRdb to 2018 to 2020). Background on the whole study: Related donors were used in the transplants with nonmyeloablative bone marrow transplantation, and mixed chimerism was transient in the human trials. TCRbeta sequencing was used in the study to identify donor-specific regulatory T cells before combined kidney and bone marrow transplantation, and the identified cells were then tracked after transplant.

For TCRbeta CDR3 sequencing, genomic DNA from the sorted cells was extracted using the QIAGEN DNeasy Blood and Tissue Kit. High-throughput TCRbeta CDR3 sequencing, including PCR amplification with bias correction and internal controls, was performed commercially through immunoSEQ. In the paper's pipeline: A unique productive TCRbeta sequence was defined by the CDR3 nucleotide sequence when primers matched, and otherwise by the CDR3 amino acid sequence together with the Vbeta and Jbeta genes. As a correction for sorting error, sequences shared between sorted populations at a frequency ratio of 2:1 or less were discarded, and the remaining shared sequences were assigned to the higher population. A sequence was defined as donor-reactive if the sequence was expanded at least 5-fold in CFSE-low cells compared with unstimulated cells and had a frequency of at least 0.01% in CFSE-low cells. Jensen-Shannon divergence calculated on the top 100 TCRbeta sequences ranked by frequency was used to measure repertoire divergence. For any sample with multiple sequencing runs, sorting error was corrected in each run separately before the runs were pooled. The source is immuneACCESS, and TCRdb retained only in-frame sequences with V and J called. Part of the clones is not carried over; for the studies checked, unresolved V genes explain less than half of this, and the remainder is unexplained. That table furnishes V, J and clone size, whereas the DNA furnished D and trimming. For this sample there are around 70,000 clones; roughly 92% appear just once. Approximately 11% of the sample belongs to the ten largest clones.

Results and caveats for the whole study, not just this receptor: Biological reproducibility was not directly addressed, though technical replication error appeared minimal. Expanding Tregs with activated donor B cells appeared to identify the most biologically relevant and donor-specific TCRbeta repertoire. Donor-specific Treg expansion was found to exceed global Treg expansion in tolerant patients, suggesting antigen-driven rather than nonspecific expansion. Because the PCR primers were changed over time for some patients, nucleotide-level comparison could not be performed across the samples from those patients. Because the study included only a small number of patients, the results must be confirmed in larger populations and under other immunosuppression protocols.

The intended sense of this specimen's time point label: blood sample drawn before combined kidney and bone marrow transplant. Unstimulated Tregs (CD4+CD25+CD127-), CD4+ non-Tregs (CD4+CD25-), CD4 and CD8 cells were FACS-sorted from thawed PBMCs. Patients were a few combined kidney and bone marrow transplant recipients from the ITN036ST trial, and only these trial subjects had samples available. Healthy control blood was processed by Ficoll density gradient to PBMCs and cryopreserved; patient PBMCs were collected before and after transplant. As for this clone: Its antigen remains unidentified. Base qualities were left out, and no much larger clone turns up one base away.

Sequences were derived from CD8+ T cells from blood, sampled before the transplant. The sequence derives from a human donor who received a combined kidney and bone marrow transplant.

CDR3 sequence: CASSVELIQGPGANVLTF. The nucleotide sequence reads TGTGCCAGCAGCGTAGAGCTGATACAGGGACCTGGGGCCAACGTCCTGACTTTC. The chain is assembled from TRBV9 and TRBJ2-6, and TRBD1 may be the D gene, going by 6 matching bases. The cysteine opens and the phenylalanine closes a CDR3 of 18 amino acids. Of all the DNA, just the CDR3 is kept, 54 bases in frame from base 1. Cut back by 0 bases and 2 bases, the V and J ends lie 15 bases apart. In the germline V gene, CDR1 corresponds to SGDLS and CDR2 to YYNGEE.